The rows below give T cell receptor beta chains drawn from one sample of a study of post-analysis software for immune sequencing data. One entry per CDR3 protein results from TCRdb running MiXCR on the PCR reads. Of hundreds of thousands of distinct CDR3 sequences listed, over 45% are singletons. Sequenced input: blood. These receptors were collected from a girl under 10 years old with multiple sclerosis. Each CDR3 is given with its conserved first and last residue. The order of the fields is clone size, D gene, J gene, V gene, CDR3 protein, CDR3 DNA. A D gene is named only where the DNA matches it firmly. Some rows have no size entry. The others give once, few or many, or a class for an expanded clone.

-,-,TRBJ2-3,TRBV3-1,CASSQDRLGTRYF,TGTGCCAGCAGCCAAGATCGTCTAGGAACCCGGTATTTT
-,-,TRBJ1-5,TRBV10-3,CAISDRVNQPQHF,TGTGCCATCAGTGACAGGGTGAATCAGCCCCAGCATTTT
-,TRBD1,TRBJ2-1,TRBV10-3,CAINFDRGHNEQFF,TGTGCCATCAATTTTGACAGGGGGCACAATGAGCAGTTCTTC
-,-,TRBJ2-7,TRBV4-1,CASSQEHRTLSSYEQYF,TGCGCCAGCAGCCAAGAACATAGGACATTGAGCTCCTACGAGCAGTACTTC
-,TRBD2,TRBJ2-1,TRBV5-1,CASSFPSGRLGEQFF,TGCGCCAGCAGCTTCCCTAGCGGGAGGTTGGGGGAGCAGTTCTTC
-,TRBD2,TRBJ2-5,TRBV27,CASSPPGLAVGQETQYF,TGTGCCAGCAGTCCGCCGGGACTAGCGGTTGGACAAGAGACCCAGTACTTC
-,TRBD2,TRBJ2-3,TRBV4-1,CASSQPLAGHRTDTQYF,TGCGCCAGCAGCCAACCCCTAGCGGGGCACCGCACAGATACGCAGTATTTT
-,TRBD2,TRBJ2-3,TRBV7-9,CANSLGAGLTDTQYF,TGTGCCAACAGCTTAGGAGCGGGACTTACAGATACGCAGTATTTT
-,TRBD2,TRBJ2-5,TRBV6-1,CASRGGLAGGLETQYF,TGTGCCAGCAGGGGGGGTCTAGCGGGAGGGTTAGAGACCCAGTACTTC
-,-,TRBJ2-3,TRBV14,CASSLLGGTTDTQYF,TGTGCCAGCAGCCTTCTGGGGGGTACGACAGATACGCAGTATTTT
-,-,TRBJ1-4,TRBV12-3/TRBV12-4,CASSTDSATNEKLFF,TGTGCCAGCAGTACCGACAGCGCAACTAATGAAAAACTGTTTTTT
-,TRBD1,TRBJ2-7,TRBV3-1,CASSQGYRGIYEQYF,TGTGCCAGCAGCCAAGGTTACAGGGGGATCTACGAGCAGTACTTC
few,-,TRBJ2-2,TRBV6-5,CASSYSWVANTGELFF,TGTGCCAGCAGTTACTCTTGGGTAGCGAACACCGGGGAGCTGTTTTTT
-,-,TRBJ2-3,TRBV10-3,CAISEREFGDTQYF,TGTGCCATCAGTGAGCGGGAGTTTGGAGATACGCAGTATTTT
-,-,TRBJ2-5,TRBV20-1,CSARGTGPGKTQYF,TGCAGTGCTAGAGGGACCGGCCCTGGAAAGACCCAGTACTTC
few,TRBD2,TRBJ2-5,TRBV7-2,CASSLVGGTNQETQYF,TGTGCCAGCAGCTTAGTCGGCGGGACTAACCAAGAGACCCAGTACTTC
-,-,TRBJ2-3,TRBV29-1,CSAGRGPTNTQYF,TGCAGCGCTGGACGTGGCCCCACGAATACGCAGTATTTT
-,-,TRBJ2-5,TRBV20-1,CSATLSETQYF,TGCAGTGCTACCCTGTCAGAGACCCAGTACTTC
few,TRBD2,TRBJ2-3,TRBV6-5,CASSYIAGGPWTDTQYF,TGTGCCAGCAGTTACATAGCGGGGGGGCCGTGGACAGATACGCAGTATTTT
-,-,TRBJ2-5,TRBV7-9,CASSWPPQETQYF,TGTGCCAGCAGCTGGCCCCCCCAAGAGACCCAGTACTTC
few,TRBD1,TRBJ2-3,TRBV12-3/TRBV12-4,CASSLALTGGSTDTQYF,TGTGCCAGCAGTTTAGCGCTTACAGGGGGAAGCACAGATACGCAGTATTTT
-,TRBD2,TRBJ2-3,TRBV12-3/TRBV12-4,CASSPGATSGGTDTQYF,TGTGCCAGCAGTCCCGGAGCGACTAGCGGCGGGACAGATACGCAGTATTTT
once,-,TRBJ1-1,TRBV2,CAGHDVGDPTEAFF,TGTGCCGGACACGATGTGGGGGACCCCACTGAAGCTTTCTTT
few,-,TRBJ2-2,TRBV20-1,CSAPGQSAGELFF,TGCAGTGCTCCGGGACAATCGGCCGGGGAGCTGTTTTTT
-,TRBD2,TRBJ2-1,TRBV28,CASYTSGAHNEQFF,TGTGCCAGCTATACTAGCGGCGCACACAATGAGCAGTTCTTC
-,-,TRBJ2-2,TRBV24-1,CATSDSTTGMAVLFF,TGTGCCACCAGTGATTCCACCACGGGGATGGCTGTGCTGTTTTTT
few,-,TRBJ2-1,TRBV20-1,CSALAYLNEQFF,TGCAGTGCTCTAGCGTACTTGAATGAGCAGTTCTTC
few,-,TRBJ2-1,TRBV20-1,CSGRRNRAYNEQFF,TGCAGTGGCAGACGGAACAGGGCCTACAATGAGCAGTTCTTC
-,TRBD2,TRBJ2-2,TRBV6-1,CASSAVHGLEFLGELFF,TGTGCCAGCAGTGCCGTCCACGGACTAGAGTTTCTCGGGGAGCTGTTTTTT
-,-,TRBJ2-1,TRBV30,CAWFVTGLGQFF,TGTGCCTGGTTCGTGACAGGCCTTGGTCAGTTCTTC
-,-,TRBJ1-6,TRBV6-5,CASSYSKFDNSPLHF,TGTGCCAGCAGTTACTCGAAATTCGATAATTCACCCCTCCACTTT
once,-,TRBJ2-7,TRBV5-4,CASSLGPDRRTASASYEQYF,TGTGCCAGCAGCTTAGGCCCGGACAGAAGAACCGCTAGCGCCTCCTACGAGCAGTACTTC
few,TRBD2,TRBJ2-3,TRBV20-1,CSAPPTSGFTDTQYF,TGCAGTGCTCCACCGACTAGCGGGTTCACAGATACGCAGTATTTT
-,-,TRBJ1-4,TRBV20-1,CSALLLGLDEKLFF,TGCAGTGCCTTGTTACTCGGTTTGGATGAAAAACTGTTTTTT
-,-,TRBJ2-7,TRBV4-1,CASSQGIGISYEQYF,TGCGCCAGCAGCCAAGGTATCGGTATCTCCTACGAGCAGTACTTC
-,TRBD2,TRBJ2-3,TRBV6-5,CASSPQAGVSDTQYF,TGTGCCAGCAGTCCCCAAGCGGGAGTGTCAGATACGCAGTATTTT
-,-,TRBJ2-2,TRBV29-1,CSGAPTGSTGELFF,TGCAGCGGCGCCCCCACAGGGTCCACCGGGGAGCTGTTTTTT
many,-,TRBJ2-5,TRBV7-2,CASSLSRETQYF,TGTGCCAGCAGCTTGAGTCGTGAGACCCAGTACTTC
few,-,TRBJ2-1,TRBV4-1,CASSLQETYEQFF,TGCGCCAGCAGCCTTCAAGAAACGTATGAGCAGTTCTTC